This T cell receptor (beta chain) was retrieved from a study of shared clonotypes between healthy human individuals. Some clones are missing from TCRdb's copy, which holds only in-frame ones; the method was immunoSEQ multiplex PCR. The sample lists roughly 2 million clones, about 95% occurring once. Whole-study results and caveats: Among non-shared clonotypes, generation probabilities were lower than among those shared by all four donors. Large sequencing depth failed to make sorted-subset sequencing complete, rarefaction showed.

V was pared by 2 bases and J by 1 base, with 6 bases of the junction left unmatched. CDR1 is SGHDT and CDR2 is YYEEEE in the germline V gene. The CDR3 sequence is 16 residues long. In its sample, this clone was seen once. Antigen: not known. Naive CD8 cells, CD45RO-negative and positively selected for CCR7, excluded terminally differentiated effector memory CD45RA+ cells. All of the donors resided in Nashville, Tennessee, and each was a Caucasian adult. The origin of this receptor is a man aged 18 to 29 in good health. The chain uses TRBV5-6 and TRBJ2-7, with 10 bases fitting TRBD1. The sample comprised naive CD8+ T cells sorted from blood. The chain's CDR3 is CASSFLGQGVSYEQYF. DNA for the CDR3: TGTGCCAGCAGCTTCCTAGGACAGGGGGTTTCCTACGAGCAGTACTTC.